This passage covers 13 T cell receptor beta chains from one sample sequenced in a study of T cell responses to AZD1222 COVID-19 vaccine. Clones were read by immunoSEQ multiplex PCR, and TCRdb kept only the in-frame ones, dropping some. Here the sample spans approximately 89,000 clones, about 93% being singletons. The starting material was peripheral blood, obtained 28 days after the second AZD1222 dose. The receptors shown here come from an adult who received the AZD1222 COVID-19 vaccine.

CDR3 bases: TGCGCCAGCAGCCGGGGACTAGCGGGAGGGCCCAGCTCCTACAATGAGCAGTTCTTC. It encodes CASSRGLAGGPSSYNEQFF. This chain connects TRBV5-1 to TRBJ2-1, with 16 bases lining up with TRBD2. V trimming: 4 bases; J trimming: 0 bases; junction bases outside the gene matches: 7. Looked up from germline, CDR1 is SGHRS and CDR2 is YFSETQ. The CDR3 consists of 19 residues.

Here the CDR3 reads CASSGDQDQPQHF. The CDR3 bases are TGTGCCAGCAGCGGGGACCAAGATCAGCCCCAGCATTTT. The V and J genes are TRBV7-9 and TRBJ1-5; possibly TRBD1 for D (5 bases). Trimming removed 5 bases from V and 5 bases from J, with 10 bases in between. This CDR3 has 13 amino acids. Looked up from germline, CDR1 is SEHNR and CDR2 is FQNEAQ (reference sequence).

The V and J genes are TRBV29-1 and TRBJ1-4; D is undetermined. This CDR3 is 12 amino acids long. The V end was cut by 7 bases, the J end by 6 bases, with 12 bases between. Germline V gene sequence: CDR1 SQVTM, CDR2 ANQGSEA. The CDR3 reads CSGVDGDEKLFF. DNA of the CDR3: TGCAGCGGGGTAGACGGGGATGAAAAACTGTTTTTT.

V usage is TRBV6-5 and J usage is TRBJ1-1; perhaps TRBD1 as D (5 bases). This CDR3 region has 15 residues. With 5 bases removed from V and 0 bases from J, the gap between germline ends came to 13 bases. CDR1 is MNHEY and CDR2 is SVGAGI in the germline V gene. The CDR3 sequence is CASSPRADLNTEAFF. The CDR3, as DNA: TGTGCCAGCAGTCCCAGGGCGGATCTGAACACTGAAGCTTTCTTT.

The chain uses TRBV24-1 and TRBJ1-6; TRBD1 matches at 7 bases. Germline V lookup: CDR1 KGHDR, CDR2 SFDVKD. This CDR3 is 16 amino acids long. The J segment lost 7 bases and the V segment lost 5 bases, leaving 10 bases of the junction unmatched. For the CDR3, the DNA is TGTGCCACCAGTGCCGCCATGGACAGGACAAATTCACCCCTCCACTTT. Translation: CATSAAMDRTNSPLHF.

The chain employs TRBV19 and TRBJ2-7; 12 bases align to TRBD1. CDR1 is LNHDA, CDR2 SQIVND, per germline (reference sequence). J gave up 6 bases and V 3 bases, and 6 bases lay outside the gene matches. This CDR3 region has 15 residues. This CDR3 reads CASSIRGTGGIEQYF. DNA for the CDR3: TGTGCCAGTAGTATCAGGGGGACAGGGGGCATCGAGCAGTACTTC.

The table lists this clone with a few counts. The rearrangement joins TRBV7-9 to TRBJ1-2; 7 bases align to TRBD1. CDR1 SEHNR and CDR2 FQNEAQ come from the germline V gene (reference sequence). This CDR3 spans 13 amino acids. The V segment lost 8 bases and the J segment 1 base; nucleotides outside the gene matches: 4. CDR3 nucleotides: TGTGCCAGCCGGGACAGCCTTAACTATGGCTACACCTTC. The encoded protein is CASRDSLNYGYTF.

This clone came up once. V is TRBV28 and J is TRBJ2-7; possible D gene TRBD1, 5 bases. The CDR3 is made up of 14 amino acids. The germline CDR1 and CDR2 sequences are MDHEN and SYDVKM. V was clipped by 10 bases and J by 2 bases, with 18 bases between them. In DNA form, the CDR3 reads TGTGCCACCTCCGGATGGACATCTACCTACGAGCAGTACTTC. It specifies CATSGWTSTYEQYF.

The chain carries TRBV5-1 and TRBJ1-6; D is unresolved. The CDR3 sequence is 14 residues long. Germline V CDR1 and CDR2: SGHRS, YFSETQ. The V gene lost 2 bases and the J gene lost 5 bases, with 8 bases spanning the gap. Written as DNA, the CDR3 is TGCGCCAGCAGCTTCGAGAAAAATAATTCACCCCTCCACTTT. As protein: CASSFEKNNSPLHF.

V usage is TRBV25-1 and J usage is TRBJ2-1; no reliable D call. The CDR3 sequence is 12 residues long. Germline V gives CDR1 MGHDK, CDR2 SYGVNS. V lost 1 base and J lost 9, with 7 bases in between. The CDR3 reads CASSEFKGEQFF. Here the CDR3 DNA reads TGTGCCAGCAGTGAATTCAAGGGTGAGCAGTTCTTC.

V gene TRBV5-6 combines with J gene TRBJ2-5; no reliable D call. There are 13 residues in the CDR3. Trimming left V 0 bases short and J 3 bases short, with 6 bases between. CDR1 is SGHDT, CDR2 YYEEEE, per germline. The CDR3 DNA follows: TGTGCCAGCAGCTTGGGTGGAAAAGAGACCCAGTACTTC. This codes for CASSLGGKETQYF.

The chain couples TRBV3-1 (or the pseudogene TRBV3-2) to TRBJ1-1; D is uncertain. The CDR3 loop spans 12 amino acids. In germline, CDR1 is LGHDT, CDR2 YNNKEL (reference sequence). The germline V and J ends were trimmed by 6 bases and 11 bases, with 16 bases remaining between them. In nucleotides, the CDR3 is TGTGCCAGCAGGGGGATTGAACGAGTGGCTTTCTTT. Encoded protein: CASRGIERVAFF.

This chain connects TRBV5-1 to TRBJ2-5; 13 positions agree with TRBD2. The CDR3 totals 16 residues. Looked up from germline, CDR1 is SGHRS and CDR2 is YFSETQ. V lost 4 bases to trimming and J lost 2 bases; unmatched junction nucleotides: 5. The CDR3 nucleotides read TGCGCCAGCAGCACCGGACTAGCGGGAGTTCAAGAGACCCAGTACTTC. Encoded protein: CASSTGLAGVQETQYF.